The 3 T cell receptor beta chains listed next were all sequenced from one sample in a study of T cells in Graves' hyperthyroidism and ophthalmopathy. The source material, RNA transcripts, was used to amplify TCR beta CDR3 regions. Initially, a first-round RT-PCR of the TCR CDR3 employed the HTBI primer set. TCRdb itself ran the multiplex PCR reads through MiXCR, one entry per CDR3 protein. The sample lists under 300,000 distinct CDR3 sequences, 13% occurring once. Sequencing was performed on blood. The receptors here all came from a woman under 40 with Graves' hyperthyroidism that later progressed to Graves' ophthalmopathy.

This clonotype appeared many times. CDR3 sequence (DNA): TGTGCCACCACGACCAACAGGGGTCGGAATTCACCCCTCCACTTT. This translates into CATTTNRGRNSPLHF. V usage is TRBV5-6 and J usage is TRBJ1-6, with 7 positions matching TRBD1. CDR1 SGHDT and CDR2 YYEEEE come from the germline V gene. Trimming at V came to 9 bases and at J to 7 bases, leaving 13 bases not matched to a gene. This CDR3 contains 15 residues.

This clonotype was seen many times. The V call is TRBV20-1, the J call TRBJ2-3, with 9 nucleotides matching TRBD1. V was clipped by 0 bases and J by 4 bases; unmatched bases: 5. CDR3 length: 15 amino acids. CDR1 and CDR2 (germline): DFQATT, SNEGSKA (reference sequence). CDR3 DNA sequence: TGCAGTGCTAGAGATGCTGGGACAGGGTCAGATACGCAGTATTTT. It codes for CSARDAGTGSDTQYF.

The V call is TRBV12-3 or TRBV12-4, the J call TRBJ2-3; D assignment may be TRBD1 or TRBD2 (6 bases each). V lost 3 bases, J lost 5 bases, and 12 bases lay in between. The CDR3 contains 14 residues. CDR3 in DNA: TGTGCCAGCAGTTTCTTCAGGGGAGGAGATACGCAGTATTTT. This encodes CASSFFRGGDTQYF.